The next 24 T cell receptor beta chains were all read from a single sample in a study of graft-versus-host responses after intestinal transplantation. TCRdb keeps only in-frame clones here, not all; method: immunoSEQ multiplex PCR. Of some 96,000 clones listed, 75% to 95% are singletons. This material consisted of PBMCs, taken around 450 days after intestinal transplant. These receptors were obtained from a human patient who received an intestinal transplant, so some T cells may come from the graft donor.

The chain recombines TRBV5-1 with TRBJ2-3, with 9 bases aligning to TRBD2. Unmatched junction bases numbered 8, after V lost 3 bases and J lost 0 bases. The germline gives CDR1 SGHRS, CDR2 YFSETQ. The CDR3 extends over 17 amino acids. For the CDR3, the DNA is TGCGCCAGCAGCTACCCACGACTAGCGGATAGCACAGATACGCAGTATTTT. Amino acid sequence: CASSYPRLADSTDTQYF.

The rearrangement joins TRBV2 to TRBJ1-5, with D unclear. Germline lookup yields CDR1 SNHLY and CDR2 FYNNEI. CDR3 length: 15 amino acids. Deletions cut 7 bases from V and 0 bases from J, with 13 bases between. The CDR3 sequence is CASTPDGYSNQPQHF. The CDR3 DNA sequence: TGTGCCAGCACTCCCGACGGCTATAGCAATCAGCCCCAGCATTTT.

The chain carries TRBV29-1 and TRBJ2-7, with D possibly TRBD1 on 5 matching bases. The V gene lost 1 base and the J gene lost 5 bases, with 15 bases spanning the gap. This CDR3 region has 14 residues. Germline CDR1 SQVTM, CDR2 ANQGSEA. The CDR3 protein is CSVEGGFMADEQYF. Written as DNA, the CDR3 is TGCAGCGTTGAAGGGGGCTTTATGGCGGACGAGCAGTACTTC.

CDR3 amino acids: CASSQGPGRDQPQHF. The CDR3, as DNA: TGTGCCAGCAGCCAAGGACCGGGAAGAGACCAGCCCCAGCATTTT. The genes are TRBV4-2 and TRBJ1-5; D is unclear. The CDR3 runs to 15 residues. Germline V gene sequence: CDR1 LGHNA, CDR2 YNFKEQ. V shed 1 base and J shed 7 bases, with 14 bases lying between them.

V gene TRBV4-2 combines with J gene TRBJ2-3; a possible D gene is TRBD2 (5 bases). Per the germline V gene, CDR1 is LGHNA and CDR2 is YNFKEQ. Trimming cost V 0 bases and J 4 bases, with 5 bases left between them. This CDR3 is built from 13 residues. This CDR3 reads CASSQEEADTQYF. DNA of the CDR3: TGTGCCAGCAGCCAAGAGGAGGCAGATACGCAGTATTTT.

This chain uses TRBV6-1 with TRBJ2-3, with D perhaps assigned TRBD1 or TRBD2 (6 bases each). The V and J ends lost 8 bases and 6 bases respectively, with 18 bases between them. The CDR3 has 14 residues. Per germline, CDR1 MNHNS and CDR2 SASEGT. The CDR3: CASEGGGHLDTQYF. The CDR3 nucleotides are TGTGCCAGCGAGGGGGGCGGGCACTTGGATACGCAGTATTTT.

This clone has only one observation. The genes are TRBV7-9 and TRBJ2-7; tentative D call: TRBD1 (6 bases). Germline CDR1 reads SEHNR; CDR2 reads FQNEAQ (reference sequence). This CDR3 contains 14 residues. Trimming took 4 bases from V and 2 from J, leaving 12 bases between them. CDR3 protein: CASSSGDDPYEQYF. CDR3 sequence (DNA): TGTGCCAGCAGCTCAGGGGACGATCCCTACGAGCAGTACTTC.

CDR3 amino acids: CASSLGRLSSYNSPLHF. The CDR3 DNA reads as TGTGCCAGCAGCTTGGGGCGGCTTAGCTCCTATAATTCACCCCTCCACTTT. The chain carries TRBV5-6 and TRBJ1-6; D unresolved. CDR1 is SGHDT and CDR2 is YYEEEE in the germline V gene. V shed 0 bases and J shed 0 bases, with 10 bases lying between them. The CDR3 has 17 amino acids.

V usage is TRBV15 and J usage is TRBJ1-5; possible D gene TRBD1, 5 bases. Trimming pared 0 bases from V and 4 bases from J, leaving 10 bases between. CDR3 size: 15 residues. CDR1 and CDR2 (germline): LNHNV, YYDKDF (reference sequence). CDR3 sequence reads: CATSREGGGNQPQHF. CDR3 in DNA: TGTGCCACCAGCAGAGAGGGGGGTGGGAATCAGCCCCAGCATTTT.

The chain employs TRBV7-8 and TRBJ2-1; D is unresolved. This CDR3 is 14 amino acids long. Deletions cut 1 base from V and 3 bases from J, with 7 bases between. Per the germline V gene, CDR1 is SGHVS and CDR2 is FQNEAQ. The CDR3 sequence is CASSLGQVYNEQFF. CDR3 nucleotide sequence: TGTGCCAGCAGCTTAGGTCAGGTCTACAATGAGCAGTTCTTC.

This chain links TRBV10-2 with TRBJ2-7; D is undetermined. Germline V gene lookup returns CDR1 WSHSY and CDR2 SAAADI. This CDR3 has 13 residues. The germline V and J ends were trimmed by 3 bases and 1 base, with 7 bases remaining between them. CDR3: CASSETFSYEQYF. CDR3 nucleotide sequence: TGCGCCAGCAGTGAAACATTTTCCTACGAGCAGTACTTC.

The chain recombines TRBV2 with TRBJ2-3; 9 bases are shared with TRBD2. CDR3 length: 15 residues. Unmatched junction bases numbered 8, after V lost 6 bases and J lost 4 bases. Per the germline V gene, CDR1 is SNHLY and CDR2 is FYNNEI. The CDR3 here is CASRVGLAGADTQYF. DNA for the CDR3: TGTGCCAGCAGGGTGGGACTAGCCGGGGCAGATACGCAGTATTTT.

The chain is built from TRBV6-4 and TRBJ1-2; no reliable D call. V was pared by 0 bases and J by 3 bases, with 8 bases between. The CDR3 has 14 amino acids. Germline assignment: CDR1 MRHNA and CDR2 SNTAGT. CDR3 region: CASSDSMQHYGYTF. The CDR3 bases are TGTGCCAGCAGTGACTCGATGCAGCACTATGGCTACACCTTC.

CDR3 sequence reads: CASTARRYGDNEQFF. The DNA for the CDR3 is TGCGCCAGCACCGCGAGGAGATACGGGGACAATGAGCAGTTCTTC. The genes are TRBV10-2 and TRBJ2-1, with a possible D match to TRBD2 (5 bases). The germline CDR1 and CDR2 sequences are WSHSY and SAAADI. The CDR3 runs to 15 residues. The V end was cut by 7 bases, the J end by 5 bases, with 18 bases between.

This clone was recorded once. The J gene is TRBJ2-5, the V gene TRBV10-3; D ambiguous. The germline V gene has CDR1 ENHRY and CDR2 SYGVKD. The CDR3 has 13 residues. V lost 7 bases, J lost 2 bases, and 11 bases lay in between. In nucleotides, the CDR3 is TGTGCCATCATAGTTCAGAAACAAGAGACCCAGTACTTC. Protein sequence: CAIIVQKQETQYF.

The chain employs TRBV10-1 and TRBJ1-1; 10 bases line up with TRBD1. Trimming cost V 3 bases and J 0 bases; bases outside gene matches: 4. CDR1 WNHNN and CDR2 SYGVQD come from the germline V gene (reference sequence). The CDR3 totals 16 residues. The CDR3 reads CASSDRTGGMNTEAFF. The DNA for the CDR3 is TGCGCCAGCAGTGACCGGACAGGGGGAATGAACACTGAAGCTTTCTTT.

This chain connects TRBV10-3 to TRBJ1-2; 8 bases match TRBD1. The length of the CDR3 is 14 residues. CDR1 ENHRY and CDR2 SYGVKD come from the germline V gene. V lost 7 bases to trimming and J lost 1 base; unmatched junction nucleotides: 5. The CDR3 sequence is CAITGQGFNYGYTF. CDR3 coding DNA: TGTGCCATCACCGGACAGGGATTTAACTATGGCTACACCTTC.

The chain employs TRBV7-3 and TRBJ2-3, with 9 nucleotides matching TRBD2. V shed 5 bases and J 6 bases; nucleotides not matched to a gene: 9. This CDR3 spans 15 amino acids. Germline V gene data show CDR1 as SGHTA and CDR2 as FQGTGA. Here the CDR3 DNA reads TGTGCCAGCAGCCCGAGCGGGGGGCCCAGGGATACGCAGTATTTT. Protein: CASSPSGGPRDTQYF.

The chain recombines TRBV6-5 with TRBJ2-2; 9 bases match TRBD2. V shed 6 bases and J 6 bases; nucleotides not matched to a gene: 8. Germline assignment: CDR1 MNHEY and CDR2 SVGAGI. This CDR3 region has 15 residues. The CDR3 loop is CASRPWTSEAGELFF. The CDR3 DNA reads as TGTGCCAGCAGACCCTGGACTAGCGAGGCCGGGGAGCTGTTTTTT.

This chain uses TRBV5-1 with TRBJ1-1; the D is unclear. V shed 2 bases and J shed 6 bases, with 11 bases lying between them. The CDR3 is 13 amino acids. CDR1 and CDR2 (germline): SGHRS, YFSETQ. The CDR3, as DNA: TGCGCCAGCAGCTTAGAAGTTCGGTCTGAAGCTTTCTTT. Residues: CASSLEVRSEAFF.

The gene calls are TRBV5-1 and TRBJ1-1, with D unclear. The CDR3 is made up of 15 amino acids. Per germline, CDR1 SGHRS and CDR2 YFSETQ. Trimming removed 4 bases from V and 0 bases from J, with 13 bases in between. CDR3 nucleotide sequence: TGCGCCAGCAGCCCCTCCCCCGGAATGAACACTGAAGCTTTCTTT. It encodes CASSPSPGMNTEAFF.

The CDR3 loop reads CASSVSDEQFF. The CDR3 DNA sequence: TGTGCCAGCAGCGTCAGCGATGAGCAGTTCTTC. The gene calls are TRBV9 and TRBJ2-1; D gene ambiguous. Trimming took 2 bases from V and 8 from J, leaving 5 bases between them. This CDR3 is built from 11 residues. In germline, CDR1 is SGDLS, CDR2 YYNGEE.

The J gene is TRBJ1-2, the V gene TRBV6-5; D is possibly TRBD1 (5 bases). The germline V and J ends were trimmed by 3 bases and 3 bases, with 14 bases remaining between them. CDR1 is MNHEY, CDR2 SVGAGI, per germline. CDR3 size: 15 residues. CDR3 nucleotide sequence: TGTGCCAGCAGTTATCTGGCAGTGGGGGACTATGGCTACACCTTC. Its protein is CASSYLAVGDYGYTF.

The chain has TRBV7-3 and TRBJ1-6; no clear D gene. Trimming removed 1 base from V and 9 bases from J, with 16 bases in between. Germline CDR1 is SGHTA and CDR2 is FQGTGA. The CDR3 length is 16 residues. In DNA form, the CDR3 reads TGTGCCAGCAGCTTAATGGCTCCGGAGCTAGGTTCACCCCTCCACTTT. Translated, it gives CASSLMAPELGSPLHF.